Below are 15 T cell receptor beta chains sequenced from a single sample in a study of cytomegalovirus exposure and HLA in healthy donors. Primers included in the PCR were 60 Vbeta and 13 Jbeta primers. Libraries were prepared by immunoSEQ multiplex PCR; TCRdb keeps only in-frame clonotypes and omits some of them. Here the sample spans around 140,000 clones, 82% being singletons. Input material: PBMCs. All receptors derive from a male donor in good health and CMV-seronegative.

This clone was detected a few times. V and J are TRBV28 and TRBJ1-5, with a weak D call TRBD1 (5 bases). The germline V gene has CDR1 MDHEN and CDR2 SYDVKM. V lost 6 bases and J 11 bases, leaving 14 bases between the germline ends. The length of the CDR3 is 12 residues. The CDR3 reads CASSLPRVAQHF. In DNA form, the CDR3 reads TGTGCCAGCAGCTTGCCCAGGGTAGCCCAGCATTTT.

The chain combines TRBV4-3 with TRBJ1-3; D is undetermined. There are 13 residues in the CDR3. Germline values: CDR1 LGHNA, CDR2 YSLEER. V dropped 0 bases and J dropped 11 bases, with 11 bases sitting between them. CDR3 DNA: TGCGCCAGCAGCCAAGACGAAGACATCCCCATATATTTT. Residues: CASSQDEDIPIYF.

The chain carries TRBV6-5 and TRBJ1-5; no clear D. Trimming shortened V by 0 bases and J by 1 base, and 7 bases separated the two germline ends. Germline V lookup: CDR1 MNHEY, CDR2 SVGAGI. This CDR3 has 15 residues. CDR3 in DNA: TGTGCCAGCAGTTACTCGGGCACGAGCAATCAGCCCCAGCATTTT. Residues: CASSYSGTSNQPQHF.

The chain employs TRBV9 and TRBJ2-1; possible D gene TRBD1, 5 bases. The germline CDR1 and CDR2 sequences are SGDLS and YYNGEE. The V and J ends lost 0 bases and 1 base respectively, with 11 bases between them. There are 16 residues in the CDR3. The CDR3, as DNA: TGTGCCAGCAGCGTAGAAGGGGTACCTTCCTACAATGAGCAGTTCTTC. Its translation: CASSVEGVPSYNEQFF.

Comments on this clone: An end of the junction does not agree with germline; a read error may underlie this. This sequence joins TRBV7-9 and TRBJ2-1; the D gene is possibly TRBD2 (6 bases). Germline lookup yields CDR1 SEHNR and CDR2 FQNEAQ (reference sequence). The CDR3 is made up of 13 amino acids. The CDR3 DNA is TGTTCCAGCAGCCTCGGGACTCACAATGAGCAGTTCTTC. Protein: CSSSLGTHNEQFF.

The rearrangement joins TRBV19 to TRBJ2-3, with D perhaps matching TRBD1 (5 bases). This CDR3 has 15 amino acids. V was clipped by 1 base and J by 2 bases, with 10 bases between them. Germline lookup yields CDR1 LNHDA and CDR2 SQIVND (reference sequence). CDR3 in DNA: TGTGCCAGTAGTATAGGGGCAGGGCTCACAGATACGCAGTATTTT. It yields the protein CASSIGAGLTDTQYF.

The genes are TRBV5-8 and TRBJ2-1, with D unresolved. CDR1 SGHTS and CDR2 YDEGEE come from the germline V gene. Trimming pared 1 base from V and 12 bases from J, leaving 11 bases between. CDR3 length: 12 amino acids. CDR3 nucleotide sequence: TGTGCCAGCAGCTTGCCCCGACAACGGCAGTTCTTC. Amino acids: CASSLPRQRQFF.

This clone was found once. The gene calls are TRBV7-9 and TRBJ2-1; TRBD1 matches 9 bases. The CDR3 sequence is 15 residues long. After removal of 5 bases from V and 8 bases from J, the junction contained 10 bases not matched to a gene. Germline V gene data show CDR1 as SEHNR and CDR2 as FQNEAQ (reference sequence). Written as DNA, the CDR3 is TGTGCCAGCAGCAGGGGACAGGGCCGGGTGGATGAGCAGTTCTTC. Protein: CASSRGQGRVDEQFF.

The chain carries TRBV9 and TRBJ2-1; maybe TRBD2 (6 bases). This CDR3 has 16 amino acids. CDR1 and CDR2 (germline): SGDLS, YYNGEE. Between the trimmed V and J ends, which lost 3 bases and 3 bases, there was a span of 16 bases. CDR3 protein: CASSATGTLVYNEQFF. The CDR3 DNA reads TGTGCCAGCAGCGCTACCGGGACTCTAGTCTACAATGAGCAGTTCTTC.

The chain joins TRBV19 to TRBJ1-3; the D is unclear. V lost 5 bases and J lost 3, with 11 bases in between. CDR3 length: 14 amino acids. Per germline, CDR1 LNHDA and CDR2 SQIVND (reference sequence). The CDR3 DNA sequence: TGTGCCAGTAGTTTTAATGGAGGTGGAAACACCATATATTTT. It codes for CASSFNGGGNTIYF.

The V call is TRBV11-3, the J call TRBJ2-1, with 7 bases aligning to TRBD2. CDR1 is SGHNT and CDR2 is YENEEA in the germline V gene. The trim removed 1 base at V and 6 bases at J, leaving 6 bases unmatched. The CDR3 runs 15 residues. The CDR3 sequence is CASSLGTSAINEQFF. The CDR3, as DNA: TGTGCCAGCAGCTTAGGCACTAGCGCTATCAATGAGCAGTTCTTC.

This clone turned up a few times. The J gene is TRBJ2-2, the V gene TRBV11-3, with a weak D call TRBD2 (6 bases). The germline V and J ends were trimmed by 4 bases and 5 bases, with 8 bases remaining between them. Per germline, CDR1 SGHNT and CDR2 YENEEA. The CDR3 sequence is 13 residues long. The CDR3 is CASSSRETGELFF. DNA of the CDR3: TGTGCCAGCAGCTCACGGGAGACCGGGGAGCTGTTTTTT.

J is TRBJ2-7 and V is TRBV29-1, with D possibly TRBD1 on 6 matching bases. Germline-derived CDR1 and CDR2 are SQVTM and ANQGSEA. The CDR3 runs 14 residues. V lost 4 bases to trimming and J lost 0 bases, with 13 bases between them. CDR3 nucleotides: TGCAGCGTTGTTGGGGGCACCAACTCCTACGAGCAGTACTTC. Translation gives CSVVGGTNSYEQYF.

This clone turned up a few times. This chain uses TRBV9 with TRBJ2-7, with D hard to call. The germline V gene encodes CDR1 SGDLS and CDR2 YYNGEE. V was pared by 2 bases and J by 4 bases, with 10 bases between. CDR3 length: 13 residues. CDR3 amino acids: CASSVAPEYEQYF. Here the CDR3 DNA reads TGTGCCAGCAGCGTGGCCCCAGAATACGAGCAGTACTTC.

This chain connects TRBV28 to TRBJ1-1, with D uncertain. V was pared by 2 bases and J by 7 bases, with 8 bases between. This CDR3 is 12 amino acids long. Germline V CDR1 and CDR2: MDHEN, SYDVKM. CDR3 region: CASSLIGLEAFF. The CDR3 DNA is TGTGCCAGCAGTTTAATCGGACTTGAAGCTTTCTTT.